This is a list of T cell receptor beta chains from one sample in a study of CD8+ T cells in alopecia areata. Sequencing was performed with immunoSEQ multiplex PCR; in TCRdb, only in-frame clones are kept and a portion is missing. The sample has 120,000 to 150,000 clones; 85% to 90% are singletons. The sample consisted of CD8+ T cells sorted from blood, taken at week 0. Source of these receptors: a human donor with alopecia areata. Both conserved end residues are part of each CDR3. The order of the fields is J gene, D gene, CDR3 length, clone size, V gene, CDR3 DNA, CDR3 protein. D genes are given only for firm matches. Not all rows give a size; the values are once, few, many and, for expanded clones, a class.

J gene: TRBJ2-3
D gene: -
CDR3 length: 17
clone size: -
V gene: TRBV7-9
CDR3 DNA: TGTGCCAGCAGCCCTAACTGGCGGGAAAGAGGAAGAGATACGCAGTATTTT
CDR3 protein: CASSPNWRERGRDTQYF

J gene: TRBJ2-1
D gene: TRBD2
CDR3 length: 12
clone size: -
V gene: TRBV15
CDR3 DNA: TGTGCCACCAGCACGACTAGCGGGGAGCAGTTCTTC
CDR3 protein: CATSTTSGEQFF

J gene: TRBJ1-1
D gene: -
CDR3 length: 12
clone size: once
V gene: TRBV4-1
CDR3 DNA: TGCGCCAGCAGCTCCGGGAACACTGAAGCTTTCTTT
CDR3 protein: CASSSGNTEAFF

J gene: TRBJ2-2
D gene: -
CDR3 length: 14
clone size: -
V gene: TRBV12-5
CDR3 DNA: TGTGCTAGTGGTTTAGGACATAACACCGGGGAGCTGTTTTTT
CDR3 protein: CASGLGHNTGELFF

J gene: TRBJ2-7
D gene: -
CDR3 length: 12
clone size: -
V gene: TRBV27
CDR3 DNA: TGTGCCAGCAGCCCGGGGTGGGACCTGCAGTACTTC
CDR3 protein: CASSPGWDLQYF

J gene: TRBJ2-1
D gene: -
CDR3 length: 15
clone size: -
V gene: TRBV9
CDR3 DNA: TGTGCCAGCAGCGTAGGTGGGGGGATCTACAATGAGCAGTTCTTC
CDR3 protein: CASSVGGGIYNEQFF

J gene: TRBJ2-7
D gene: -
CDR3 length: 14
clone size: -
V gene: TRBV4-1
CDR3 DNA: TGCGCCAGCAGCCAAGAACGGGGGACGGGCGAGCAGTACTTC
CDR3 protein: CASSQERGTGEQYF

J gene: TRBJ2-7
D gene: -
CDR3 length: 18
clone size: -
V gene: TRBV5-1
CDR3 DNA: TGCGCCAGCAGCTTGTTGGGGCAGGGCCCGATCCCAACCTACGAGCAGTACTTC
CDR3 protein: CASSLLGQGPIPTYEQYF

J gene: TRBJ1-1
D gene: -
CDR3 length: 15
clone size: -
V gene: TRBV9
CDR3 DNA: TGTGCCAGCAGCGTAGACAGGCAGGGTGGCACTGAAGCTTTCTTT
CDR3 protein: CASSVDRQGGTEAFF

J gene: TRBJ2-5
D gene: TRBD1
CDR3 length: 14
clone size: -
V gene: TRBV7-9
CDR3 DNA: TGTGCCAGCAGCGCGAGGACAGGGGAAGAGACCCAGTACTTC
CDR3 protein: CASSARTGEETQYF

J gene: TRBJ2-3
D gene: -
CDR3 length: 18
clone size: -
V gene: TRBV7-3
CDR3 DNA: TGTGCCAGCAGCTTAATCGGTCCGGGGGCGCGGCAATCAGATACGCAGTATTTT
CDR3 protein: CASSLIGPGARQSDTQYF

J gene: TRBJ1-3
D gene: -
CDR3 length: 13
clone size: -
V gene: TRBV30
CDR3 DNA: TGTGCCTGGAGTGCGGGCCAGGGAAACACCATATATTTT
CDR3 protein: CAWSAGQGNTIYF

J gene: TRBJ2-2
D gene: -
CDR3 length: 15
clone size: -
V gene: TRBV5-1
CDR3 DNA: TGCGCCAGCAGAATTAGCGGAATATCTACCGGGGAGCTGTTTTTT
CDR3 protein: CASRISGISTGELFF

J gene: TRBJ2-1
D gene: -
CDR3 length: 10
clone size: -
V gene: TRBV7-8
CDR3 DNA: TGTGCCAGCAGCTTAAAGGAGCAGTTCTTC
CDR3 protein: CASSLKEQFF

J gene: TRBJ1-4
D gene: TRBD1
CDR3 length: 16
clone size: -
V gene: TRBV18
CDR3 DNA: TGTGCCAGCTCACCTGCCGGGACAGCAACTAATGAAAAACTGTTTTTT
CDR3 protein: CASSPAGTATNEKLFF

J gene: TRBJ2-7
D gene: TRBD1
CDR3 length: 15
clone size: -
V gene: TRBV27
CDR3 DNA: TGTGCCAGCAGTTTAGGGGGACAGGGTCAATACGAGCAGTACTTC
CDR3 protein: CASSLGGQGQYEQYF

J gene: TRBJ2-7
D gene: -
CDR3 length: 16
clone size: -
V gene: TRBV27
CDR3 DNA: TGTGCCAGCAGAACGAATCCCGGGTCTCCCCCCTACGAGCAGTACTTC
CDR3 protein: CASRTNPGSPPYEQYF

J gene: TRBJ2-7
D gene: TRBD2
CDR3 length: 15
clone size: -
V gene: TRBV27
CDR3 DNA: TGTGCCAGCACCACCGGGACTAGCGGGTTCTACGAGCAGTACTTC
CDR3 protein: CASTTGTSGFYEQYF